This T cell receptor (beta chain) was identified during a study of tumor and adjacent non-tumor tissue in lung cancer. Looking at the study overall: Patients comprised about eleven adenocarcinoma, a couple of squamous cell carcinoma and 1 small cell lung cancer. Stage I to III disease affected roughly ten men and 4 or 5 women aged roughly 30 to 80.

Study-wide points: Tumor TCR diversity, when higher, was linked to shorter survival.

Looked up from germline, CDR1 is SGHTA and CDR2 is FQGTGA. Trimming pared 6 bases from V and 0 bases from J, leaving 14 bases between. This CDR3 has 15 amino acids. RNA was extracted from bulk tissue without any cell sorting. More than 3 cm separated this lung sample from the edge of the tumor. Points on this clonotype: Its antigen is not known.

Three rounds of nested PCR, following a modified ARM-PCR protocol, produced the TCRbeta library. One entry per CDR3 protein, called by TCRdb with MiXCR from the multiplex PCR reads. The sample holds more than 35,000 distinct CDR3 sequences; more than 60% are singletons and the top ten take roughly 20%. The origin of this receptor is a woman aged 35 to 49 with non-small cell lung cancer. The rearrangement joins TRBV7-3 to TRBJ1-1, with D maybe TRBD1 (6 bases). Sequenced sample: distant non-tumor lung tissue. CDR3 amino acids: CASSSGQSMNTEAFF. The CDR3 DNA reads TGTGCCAGCAGTTCCGGACAGTCAATGAACACTGAAGCTTTCTTT.